This TCR beta chain was retrieved from a study of T cells in localized non-small cell lung cancer. Study findings and constraints: Overall survival was longer when the density of T cells in the blood was higher. Adjacent lung exhibited a median of about 57 among the 100 most abundant tumor clones. Since sequencing was restricted to only one region of the tumor, intratumor heterogeneity remains a possibility.

This clone is a singleton in its sample. Its specificity is not known. The data were produced by immunoSEQ multiplex PCR, yet TCRdb's version contains in-frame clones alone and is incomplete. The sample lists tens of thousands of clones; more than 85% were seen once. The CDR3 loop spans 15 amino acids. Germline V gene data show CDR1 as SGHTA and CDR2 as FQGNSA. With 4 bases clipped from V and 7 bases from J, the junction kept 9 bases outside the gene matches. The TCR sequence derives from a male donor at least 60 years old with stage I squamous cell lung carcinoma. The chain recombines TRBV7-2 with TRBJ2-1; 8 bases line up with TRBD2. The specimen was peripheral blood, collected before any cancer treatment. The CDR3, as DNA: TGTGCCAGCAGCTGGAAAGCGGGGGATAGGAATGAGCAGTTCTTC. Translation: CASSWKAGDRNEQFF.